A selection of T cell receptor beta chains follows, all from one sample in a study of CD8+CD57+ T cells in acquired aplastic anemia. Each CDR3 protein gets one entry after TCRdb re-called the reads with MiXCR. The table lists around 180,000 distinct CDR3 sequences, about three fifths of them singletons. Material: sorted CD4+, CD8+, or CD8+CD57+ T cells (not recorded which) from PBMCs. These receptor sequences come from a human donor in good health. CDR3s include the opening cysteine and the closing phenylalanine or tryptophan. Expanded clones get a size class; other rows say once, few or many, or leave the size out.

v_call	clone_size	j_call	cdr3_aa
TRBV15	once	TRBJ2-1	CATSSFGTSGRSNEQFF
TRBV11-2	many	TRBJ2-7	CASSLGQGDYEQYF
TRBV20-1	.	TRBJ1-1	CSASIPGVTEAFF
TRBV7-2	few	TRBJ1-1	CASSFGRATEAFF
TRBV15	.	TRBJ1-1	CATSTGGLAAEAFF
TRBV25-1	.	TRBJ1-5	CASSTTGGNQPQHF
TRBV19	.	TRBJ1-2	CASSMTATAAYGYTF
TRBV2	.	TRBJ1-6	CASSATGSSYNSPLHF
TRBV6-5	many	TRBJ2-5	CASSLGTSGSVETQYF
TRBV7-8	few	TRBJ1-2	CASSFNNYGYTF
TRBV7-9	few	TRBJ2-7	CASSAVEARYF
TRBV20-1	.	TRBJ1-2	CSLDRGNYGYTF
TRBV7-9	few	TRBJ2-7	CASSLGDSYNSYEQYF
TRBV19	.	TRBJ1-6	CASSSRDNSPLHF
TRBV14	many	TRBJ2-2	CASSNHPAPGELFF
TRBV2	many	TRBJ1-4	CASSYPGQDNEKLFF
TRBV7-9	few	TRBJ1-1	CASSLGDRMNTEAFF
TRBV7-3	many	TRBJ2-5	CASSSNLDSRKETQYF
TRBV7-2	.	TRBJ1-6	CASSLGAGGAQFGSPLHF
TRBV4-1	once	TRBJ2-7	CASRPTGNEQYF